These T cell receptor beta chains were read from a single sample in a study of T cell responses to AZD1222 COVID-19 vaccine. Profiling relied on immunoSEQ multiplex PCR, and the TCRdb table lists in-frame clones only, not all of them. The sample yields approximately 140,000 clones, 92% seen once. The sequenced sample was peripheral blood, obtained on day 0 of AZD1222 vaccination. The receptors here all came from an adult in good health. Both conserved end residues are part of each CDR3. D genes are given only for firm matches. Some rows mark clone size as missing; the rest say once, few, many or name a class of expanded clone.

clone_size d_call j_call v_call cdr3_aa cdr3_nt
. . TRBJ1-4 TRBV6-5 CASSYGPGGQGEKLFF TGTGCCAGCAGTTACGGTCCCGGGGGGCAGGGTGAAAAACTGTTTTTT
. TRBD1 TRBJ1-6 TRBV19 CASSGGQGSYNSPLHF TGTGCCAGTAGTGGAGGACAGGGTTCCTATAATTCACCCCTCCACTTT
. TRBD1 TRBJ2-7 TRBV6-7 CARWGQENYEQYF TGTGCCAGATGGGGACAGGAGAACTACGAGCAGTACTTC
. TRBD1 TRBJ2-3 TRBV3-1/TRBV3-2 CASSQAQGGRDTQYF TGTGCCAGCAGCCAAGCCCAAGGGGGCCGCGATACGCAGTATTTT
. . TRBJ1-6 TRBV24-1 CATSDLRGGLTPLHF TGTGCCACCAGTGACCTTAGGGGCGGGTTGACACCCCTCCACTTT
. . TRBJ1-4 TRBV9 CASSPRPGYSEKLFF TGTGCCAGCAGCCCTCGCCCGGGATATAGCGAAAAACTGTTTTTT
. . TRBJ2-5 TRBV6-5 CASRSYGSQETQYF TGTGCCAGCAGATCCTACGGGTCGCAAGAGACCCAGTACTTC
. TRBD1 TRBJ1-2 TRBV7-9 CASSLVGTGYGYTF TGTGCCAGCAGCTTAGTTGGGACAGGGTATGGCTACACCTTC
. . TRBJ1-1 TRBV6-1 CASSEVRGGTEAFF TGTGCCAGCAGTGAAGTTAGGGGTGGCACTGAAGCTTTCTTT
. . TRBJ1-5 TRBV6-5 CASSYGGGNQPQHF TGTGCCAGCAGTTACGGGGGAGGTAATCAGCCCCAGCATTTT
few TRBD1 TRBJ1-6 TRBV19 CASSIGQGISPLHF TGTGCCAGTAGTATCGGACAGGGGATTTCACCCCTCCACTTT
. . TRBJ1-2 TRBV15 CATSINTGGPLYGYTF TGTGCCACCAGCATAAATACGGGGGGTCCACTCTATGGCTACACCTTC
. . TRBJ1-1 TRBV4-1 CASSQGEDTEAFF TGCGCCAGCAGCCAAGGCGAGGACACTGAAGCTTTCTTT
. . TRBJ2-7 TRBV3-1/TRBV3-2 CASSPLGHEQYF TGTGCCAGCAGCCCCCTGGGGCACGAGCAGTACTTC
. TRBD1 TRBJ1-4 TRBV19 CASSTTTPGDRVPKKLFF TGTGCCAGTAGTACCACCACCCCGGGGGACAGGGTACCGAAAAAACTGTTTTTT
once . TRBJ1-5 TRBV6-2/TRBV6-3 CASSYPAGWEPQHF TGTGCCAGCAGTTACCCGGCGGGTTGGGAGCCCCAGCATTTT
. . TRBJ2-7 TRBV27 CASSLSTNSYEQYF TGTGCCAGCAGTTTATCGACAAATTCCTACGAGCAGTACTTC
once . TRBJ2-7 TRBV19 CASTGRRGSYEQYF TGTGCCAGCACAGGGCGGAGGGGGTCCTACGAGCAGTACTTC
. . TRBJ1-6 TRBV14 CASSQVGRVRNSPLHF TGTGCCAGCAGCCAAGTTGGAAGGGTGCGGAATTCACCCCTCCACTTT
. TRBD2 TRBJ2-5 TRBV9 CASSVGFPGGTLETQYF TGTGCCAGCAGCGTAGGGTTCCCGGGAGGTACCTTAGAGACCCAGTACTTC
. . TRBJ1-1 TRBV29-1 CSVSRGLDPEAFF TGCAGCGTTAGTCGGGGATTAGATCCTGAAGCTTTCTTT
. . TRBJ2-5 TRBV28 CASSPAGKTQYF TGTGCCAGCAGTCCGGCAGGGAAGACCCAGTACTTC
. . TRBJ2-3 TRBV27 CASSSHNTDTQYF TGTGCCAGCAGTTCTCATAACACAGATACGCAGTATTTT
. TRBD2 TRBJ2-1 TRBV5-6 CASSWKSGRKGNEQFF TGTGCCAGCAGCTGGAAGAGCGGGAGAAAAGGCAATGAGCAGTTCTTC
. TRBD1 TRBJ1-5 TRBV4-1 CASSPRTGTSNQPQHF TGCGCCAGCAGCCCTAGGACAGGGACGAGCAATCAGCCCCAGCATTTT
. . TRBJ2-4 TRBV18 CASSPRDQPRAKNIQYF TGTGCCAGCTCACCCCGGGACCAACCAAGAGCCAAAAACATTCAGTACTTC
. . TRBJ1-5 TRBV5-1 CASSLGAGDNQPQHF TGCGCCAGCAGCTTGGGGGCAGGGGACAATCAGCCCCAGCATTTT
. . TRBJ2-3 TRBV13 CASSLWGGGPTQDTQYF TGTGCCAGCAGCTTATGGGGCGGGGGCCCCACGCAAGATACGCAGTATTTT
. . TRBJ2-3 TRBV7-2 CASSSAGNARGADTQYF TGTGCCAGCAGCTCCGCCGGAAACGCCCGAGGGGCGGATACGCAGTATTTT
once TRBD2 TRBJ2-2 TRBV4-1 CASSQGSSGRVGGELFF TGCGCCAGCAGCCAAGGGTCTAGCGGGAGGGTCGGCGGGGAGCTGTTTTTT
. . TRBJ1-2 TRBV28 CASSLLAGNYGYTF TGTGCCAGCAGTTTATTGGCAGGGAACTATGGCTACACCTTC
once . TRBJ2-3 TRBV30 CAWEEVHTDTQYF TGTGCCTGGGAGGAGGTTCATACAGATACGCAGTATTTT
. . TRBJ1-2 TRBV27 CASSLFGGDGYTF TGTGCCAGCAGTCTCTTCGGGGGCGATGGCTACACCTTC
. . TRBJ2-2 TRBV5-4 CASSLVVGSGELFF TGTGCCAGCAGCTTGGTTGTGGGCTCCGGGGAGCTGTTTTTT
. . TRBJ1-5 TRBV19 CASSPLYIDQPQHF TGTGCCAGTAGTCCCCTTTATATTGATCAGCCCCAGCATTTT
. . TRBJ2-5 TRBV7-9 CASSLAFTGGAETQYF TGTGCCAGCAGCTTAGCGTTTACAGGGGGGGCAGAGACCCAGTACTTC